This T cell receptor (beta chain) was captured in a study of identical twins (dated by TCRdb to the mid-2010s). About the full investigation: To test whether fetal clonotypes persist, the study used deep sequencing on TCR alpha and beta repertoires from monozygotic twins, unrelated adults of various ages, and cord blood. Replicate twin experiments were performed at different times using different library preparation protocols to rule out contamination. General conclusions and limits of the study: In monozygotic twins, out-of-frame TCR alpha sharing was systematically underestimated by recombination models, although the models agreed with sharing between unrelated individuals. Zero-insertion analyses could be partly confounded by invariant T cells such as MAIT and iNKT, though diverse VJ usage argued against such confounding for most clonotypes. Fewer insertions were carried by abundant cord blood beta clonotypes; a weaker similar trend was observed in young adult naive repertoires, while no such trend was observed in memory repertoires. Compared with coincidental sharing between unrelated individuals, out-of-frame TCR alpha sequences shared between twins had an excess of sequences with low generation probability. In beta out-of-frame sequences, excess twin sharing was weaker, because having fewer shared sequences lowered the signal-to-noise ratio. Because the same donors could not be followed over many years, conclusions were based on cross-sectional statistical analysis.

The library relied on 5' RACE. TCRdb shows the sequencer as Illumina HiSeq 2000. A universal primer binding site was introduced by template switching, and a unique molecular identifier was present in the final cDNA, enabling accurate counting of TCR cDNA molecules. Specific primers in the conserved constant-segment region were used to synthesize first-strand cDNA for TCR alpha and beta chains. To control for contamination, each cDNA library was double barcoded with a SMART-Mk sample barcode plus Illumina barcodes. TruSeq adapter sequences and Illumina sample barcodes were added in two successive PCR steps. The TCR alpha and beta cDNA libraries were sequenced on the Illumina HiSeq platform using custom primers. In the authors' own workflow: Unique molecular identifiers were extracted from raw reads with MiGEC, and CDR3 positions were determined with MiXCR. For each individual, recombination models were inferred using an EM algorithm with the repgenHMM and IGoR tools. The analysis of shared clonotypes was done with the tcR package in R, with sharing normalized by the product of cloneset sizes. To study raw recombination without the effects of thymic and clonal selection, out-of-frame nonproductive sequences were analyzed. TCRdb cleaned the public reads at Q25 with fastp, built clones with MiXCR and kept in-frame beta chains. When rows share a CDR3 protein, they turn into one entry using the most common DNA and genes. These V and J calls derive from TCRdb rather than the authors' analysis. The sample table lists hundreds of thousands of distinct CDR3 sequences, 20% to 25% of them with a count of one. Around 3% of the sample is held by the ten biggest clonotypes.

Every donor in the study was a healthy Caucasian. Three pairs of female monozygotic twins, all aged about 18 to 29 years, were included in the twin cohort. Positive isolation kits from Invitrogen were used to isolate the CD4+ and CD8+ T cell populations. Only a few counts were recorded for this clonotype. What antigen it recognizes has not been identified. One base away there is no much larger clone; base qualities are not given. Including cysteine and phenylalanine, the CDR3 has 14 amino acids. Solely the CDR3 DNA is kept, with 42 bases framed from the first base. V and J are trimmed by 2 bases and 6 bases, and the gene matches miss 4 bases of the junction. The CDR1 and CDR2 encoded by the germline V gene are SGDLS and YYNGEE. In addition, the sample was reused for a study of T cells expressing NK-cell markers. The second study's paper adds: TCR beta-chain repertoires were profiled in sorted CD3+CD56+NKG2C+, CD3+CD56+NKG2C- and CD3+CD56-NKG2C+ T-cell subsets from several donors. Of the eight sequenced donors, seven were found to be HCMV-seropositive and one was found to be HCMV-seronegative. To restrict sorting to alphabetaTCR-expressing T cells, an anti-gammadeltaTCR antibody was added in several experiments. For roughly 6 donors, the dominant CD3+CD56+NKG2C+ clonotypes were among the top 10 CD8+ clonotypes and accounted for roughly 1.0-8% of CD8+ T cells. Those dominant clonotypes were again the most abundant among CD3+CD56-NKG2C+ cells in a handful of donors, at about 28.3-60.1%. Whether the expanded NKG2C-expressing T cell clones were specific for HCMV antigens remained unclear. The eight sequenced donors were randomly selected healthy volunteers, three men and five women. To determine HCMV serostatus, a commercial ELISA kit was used to detect HCMV-specific IgG in serum. MIGEC was used to demultiplex reads and group the reads by UMI, and MiTCR was used to assemble and quantify clonotypes. To exclude erroneous sequences, only TCR cDNA sequences supported by at least two reads were retained. Downstream repertoire analysis used the tcR package, and clonotypes were matched across fractions by CDR3 nucleotide sequence plus V segment. VDJmatch was used to annotate antigen specificity against VDJdb, with one amino acid substitution in CDR3 permitted.

This receptor was taken from a woman between 18 and 29 years old in good health. The chain uses TRBV9 and TRBJ2-1; the central 8 bases match TRBD2. The sample was CD4+ T cells sorted from blood. The CDR3 in this case is CASSVSGTSNEQFF. The DNA sequence reads TGTGCCAGCAGCGTCTCCGGGACTAGCAATGAGCAGTTCTTC.